The 30 T cell receptor beta chains in this list originate from one sample, sequenced in a study of early T cells in non-severe SARS-CoV-2 infection (dated by TCRdb to about 2021). Library preparation used 5' RACE. The sample was run on a NextSeq 500. The raw public data were reprocessed by TCRdb itself: fastp quality trimming at Q25, MiXCR clonotype calling, in-frame beta chains only. Every distinct CDR3 protein forms one entry, paired with its most common genes and DNA. The table for this sample lists 70,000 to 95,000 distinct CDR3 sequences; about 15% of them were counted only once. The ten largest make up 0.5% to 0.75% of the sample. Input material: whole blood. The receptors derive from an adult who was a healthcare worker with PCR-confirmed SARS-CoV-2 infection or an uninfected control (not recorded which).

J is TRBJ2-1 and V is TRBV4-1; 9 bases agree with TRBD1. The CDR3 consists of 15 residues. With V trimmed by 2 bases and J by 2 bases, 1 base remained unmatched. Germline CDR1 MGHRA, CDR2 YSYEKL. The CDR3: CASSQNRGPYNEQFF. In DNA, the CDR3 is TGCGCCAGCAGCCAAAACAGGGGGCCCTACAATGAGCAGTTCTTC.

Only a few counts were recorded for this clonotype. The chain links TRBV12-3 or TRBV12-4 to TRBJ1-2; 9 nucleotides line up with TRBD1. The CDR3 totals 13 residues. Losses at the gene ends were 5 bases for V and 6 bases for J; bases not matched to a gene: 4. CDR3 residues: CASSPGQGNGYTF. The CDR3 DNA is TGTGCCAGCAGTCCTGGACAGGGGAATGGCTACACCTTC.

This clonotype was counted a few times. The rearrangement links TRBV19 to TRBJ1-5; no clear D. Germline V gene data show CDR1 as LNHDA and CDR2 as SQIVND (reference sequence). CDR3 length: 15 amino acids. V lost 2 bases to trimming and J lost 4 bases, with 12 bases between them. In nucleotides, the CDR3 is TGTGCCAGTAGTATATCGCGGCAAAATAATCAGCCCCAGCATTTT. Residues: CASSISRQNNQPQHF. The whole variable domain, filled in from reference TRBV19 and TRBJ1-5, reads DGGITQSPKYLFRKEGQNVTLSCEQNLNHDAMYWYRQDPGQGLRLIYYSQIVNDFQKGDIAEGYSVSREKKESFPLTVTSAQKNPTAFYLCASSISRQNNQPQHFGDGTRLSIL.

This chain uses TRBV7-2 with TRBJ2-2; 10 bases line up with TRBD2. J gave up 5 bases and V 7 bases, and 7 bases lay outside the gene matches. CDR1 is SGHTA and CDR2 is FQGNSA in the germline V gene. The CDR3 totals 15 residues. The CDR3 loop is CASNPSGGHTGELFF. The DNA for the CDR3 is TGTGCCAGCAACCCTAGCGGGGGACATACCGGGGAGCTGTTTTTT. Variable domain in full (rest from reference TRBV7-2 and TRBJ2-2): GAGVSQSPSNKVTEKGKDVELRCDPISGHTALYWYRQSLGQGLEFLIYFQGNSAPDKSGLPSDRFSAERTGGSVSTLTIQRTQQEDSAVYLCASNPSGGHTGELFFGEGSRLTVL.

This chain joins TRBV3-1 and TRBJ1-3, with no clear D. The length of the CDR3 is 11 residues. Germline loops: CDR1 LGHDT, CDR2 YNNKEL (reference sequence). Trimming cost V 3 bases and J 5 bases, with 2 bases left between them. This CDR3 reads CASSHRNTIYF. The CDR3 DNA reads as TGTGCCAGCAGCCATAGAAACACCATATATTTT.

V and J are TRBV19 and TRBJ1-1, with a weak D call TRBD1 (5 bases). Germline-derived CDR1 and CDR2 are LNHDA and SQIVND (reference sequence). V lost 0 bases and J lost 5, with 13 bases in between. The CDR3 is 15 amino acids. The CDR3 loop reads CASSIDGHPGTEAFF. The CDR3 DNA reads TGTGCCAGTAGTATAGATGGACACCCGGGGACTGAAGCTTTCTTT.

The chain combines TRBV29-1 with TRBJ2-3; 7 bases line up with TRBD1. CDR1 is SQVTM and CDR2 is ANQGSEA in the germline V gene. After removal of 7 bases from V and 0 bases from J, the junction contained 4 bases not matched to a gene. CDR3 size: 13 residues. DNA for the CDR3: TGCAGCGCAGACAGGGTTAGCACAGATACGCAGTATTTT. Translated: CSADRVSTDTQYF.

This clonotype has more than one count but fewer than ten. V is TRBV12-3 or TRBV12-4 and J is TRBJ2-3; either TRBD1 or TRBD2 may supply D (6 bases each). This CDR3 has 14 residues. V was cut by 8 bases and J by 5 bases, with 17 bases left in between. Here the CDR3 reads CASGLRGARDTQYF. CDR3 sequence (DNA): TGTGCCAGCGGGTTGAGGGGGGCACGAGATACGCAGTATTTT.

In its sample, this clonotype was seen many times. The chain recombines TRBV7-8 with TRBJ1-5, with D tentatively TRBD1 (6 bases). Trimming removed 3 bases from V and 2 bases from J, with 8 bases in between. CDR1 and CDR2 (germline): SGHVS, FQNEAQ. The length of the CDR3 is 14 residues. The CDR3 coding sequence is TGTGCCAGCAGCTTGGGGGGCGGCAATCAGCCCCAGCATTTT. Translating gives CASSLGGGNQPQHF.

This clonotype has a count of ten or more. The rearrangement joins TRBV7-2 to TRBJ2-3; D possibly matches TRBD1 or TRBD2 (5 bases each). V lost 2 bases and J lost 7, with 10 bases in between. The germline V gene encodes CDR1 SGHTA and CDR2 FQGNSA. This CDR3 contains 13 residues. The CDR3 spells CASSLMRGYTQYF. DNA for the CDR3: TGTGCCAGCAGCTTAATGAGGGGTTATACGCAGTATTTT.

The chain links TRBV7-3 to TRBJ2-6; D call uncertain. The CDR3 length is 15 residues. Per germline, CDR1 SGHTA and CDR2 FQGTGA. V was trimmed by 3 bases and J by 0 bases, leaving 6 bases between them. The CDR3 DNA is TGTGCCAGCAGCTTTGACCACTCTGGGGCCAACGTCCTGACTTTC. It encodes CASSFDHSGANVLTF.

This clonotype was picked up many times. V usage is TRBV7-9 and J usage is TRBJ2-3, with 10 bases aligning to TRBD1. The germline V gene encodes CDR1 SEHNR and CDR2 FQNEAQ (reference sequence). With V trimmed by 5 bases and J by 4 bases, 6 bases remained unmatched. The CDR3 totals 15 residues. CDR3 region: CASSQPGQGSDTQYF. CDR3 coding DNA: TGTGCCAGCAGCCAGCCGGGACAGGGGTCAGATACGCAGTATTTT.

This clonotype was detected a few times. The J gene is TRBJ2-5, the V gene TRBV7-2; TRBD2 is a possible D gene (5 bases). Germline V CDR1 and CDR2: SGHTA, FQGNSA. The CDR3 extends over 14 amino acids. V shed 4 bases and J shed 7 bases, with 16 bases lying between them. CDR3 sequence: CASSSETFRGTQYF. The CDR3 DNA follows: TGTGCCAGCAGCTCCGAGACTTTCCGGGGGACCCAGTACTTC.

This clonotype has a handful of counts. The chain has TRBV12-3 or TRBV12-4 and TRBJ1-2; tentatively, D is TRBD1 (6 bases). The V end was cut by 6 bases, the J end by 4 bases, with 15 bases between. The CDR3 is made up of 14 amino acids. The CDR3 sequence is CASRIRGFGYGYTF. Written as DNA, the CDR3 is TGTGCCAGCAGGATCAGGGGATTTGGCTATGGCTACACCTTC.

This clonotype has more than one count but fewer than ten. V usage is TRBV28 and J usage is TRBJ1-2, with a weak D call TRBD1 (6 bases). The germline CDR1 and CDR2 sequences are MDHEN and SYDVKM. Trimming removed 5 bases at V and 7 bases at J, with 17 bases between. The CDR3 totals 14 residues. In DNA form, the CDR3 reads TGTGCCAGCAGTGTACCCCCAGGGGCGTCTGGCTACACCTTC. It translates to CASSVPPGASGYTF.

The CDR3 protein is CATGHPGNQETQYF. The CDR3 DNA follows: TGTGCCACTGGCCATCCCGGAAACCAAGAGACCCAGTACTTC. The V and J genes are TRBV19 and TRBJ2-5; no firm D call. This CDR3 is 14 amino acids long. In germline, CDR1 is LNHDA, CDR2 SQIVND (reference sequence). V gave up 10 bases and J gave up 0 bases, with 15 bases separating them.

This clonotype occurred many times. The CDR3 region has the DNA TGTGCCTGGAGAGCACAGGGTTTCTATGGCTACACCTTC. This encodes CAWRAQGFYGYTF. The chain is built from TRBV30 and TRBJ1-2, with D possibly TRBD1 on 6 matching bases. Between the trimmed V and J ends, which lost 3 bases and 4 bases, there was a span of 12 bases. Germline-derived CDR1 and CDR2 are GTSNPN and SVGIG (reference sequence). This CDR3 has 13 amino acids.

There are many counts of this clonotype. The chain combines TRBV5-1 with TRBJ1-2, with D tentatively TRBD1 (6 bases). V was shortened by 4 bases and J by 6 bases, with 16 bases between the two germline ends. The CDR3 is 14 residues long. The germline V gene encodes CDR1 SGHRS and CDR2 YFSETQ. CDR3 residues: CASSLGQLGDGYTF. The CDR3, as DNA: TGCGCCAGCAGCCTTGGACAGTTGGGAGATGGCTACACCTTC.

The CDR3 region has the DNA TGTGCCAGCAGTTACTCAAGCGGACGGAGAAATGAAAAACTGTTTTTT. Translating it yields CASSYSSGRRNEKLFF. The V call is TRBV6-5, the J call TRBJ1-4; D is unclear. V lost 0 bases to trimming and J lost 5 bases, with 13 bases between them. The germline V gene encodes CDR1 MNHEY and CDR2 SVGAGI. CDR3 size: 16 residues.

The chain uses TRBV12-3 or TRBV12-4 and TRBJ2-2; no definite D call. V was trimmed by 3 bases and J by 0 bases, leaving 8 bases between them. This CDR3 is 15 amino acids long. For the CDR3, the DNA is TGTGCCAGCAGTTTGGGCGGACCGAACACCGGGGAGCTGTTTTTT. Translating gives CASSLGGPNTGELFF.

The chain joins TRBV11-2 to TRBJ1-1, with a weak D call TRBD1 (6 bases). Per germline, CDR1 SGHAT and CDR2 FQNNGV. The CDR3 is 13 residues long. Trimming took off 4 bases at V and 4 bases at J, with 10 bases between the two ends. CDR3 sequence: CASSSGGLTEAFF. In nucleotides, the CDR3 is TGTGCCAGCAGCTCCGGGGGCCTCACTGAAGCTTTCTTT.

This clonotype was detected many times. This chain connects TRBV25-1 to TRBJ1-1, with 7 nucleotides matching TRBD1. Germline V gene lookup returns CDR1 MGHDK and CDR2 SYGVNS. This CDR3 region has 13 residues. Germline trimming cut 7 bases from V and 1 base from J; bases unmatched to any gene: 3. This CDR3 is CASNRDRNTEAFF. The CDR3 DNA reads TGTGCCAGCAACCGGGACAGGAACACTGAAGCTTTCTTT. The variable domain in full, completed from reference TRBV25-1 and TRBJ1-1, reads EADIYQTPRYLVIGTGKKITLECSQTMGHDKMYWYQQDPGMELHLIHYSYGVNSTEKGDLSSESTVSRIRTEHFPLTLESARPSHTSQYLCASNRDRNTEAFFGQGTRLTVV.

V gene TRBV5-4 combines with J gene TRBJ2-7; the D is unclear. V shed 0 bases and J shed 4 bases, with 11 bases lying between them. Germline CDR1 is SGHNT and CDR2 is YYREEE (reference sequence). The CDR3 totals 14 residues. CDR3 loop: CASSLGPGSYEQYV. The CDR3 coding sequence is TGTGCCAGCAGCTTGGGGCCGGGTTCATACGAGCAGTACGTC.

This clonotype was observed at least ten times. The V gene is TRBV10-2, the J gene TRBJ2-5; D might be TRBD2 (7 bases). V dropped 0 bases and J dropped 0 bases, with 20 bases sitting between them. CDR1 is WSHSY, CDR2 SAAADI, per germline. The CDR3 has 19 amino acids. CDR3 sequence: CASSESTFWGGLDQETQYF. The CDR3 coding sequence is TGCGCCAGCAGTGAGTCGACATTCTGGGGGGGGCTCGACCAAGAGACCCAGTACTTC.

This clonotype came up a few times. The rearrangement links TRBV19 to TRBJ1-4; 7 bases line up with TRBD1. Germline CDR1 is LNHDA and CDR2 is SQIVND (reference sequence). V lost 5 bases to trimming and J lost 8 bases; unmatched junction nucleotides: 5. CDR3 length: 13 residues. The CDR3 reads CASSPRQGEKLFF. CDR3 in DNA: TGTGCCAGTAGTCCCCGACAGGGAGAAAAACTGTTTTTT.

The chain is built from TRBV27 and TRBJ1-1, with TRBD1 matching over 12 bases. CDR3 length: 15 amino acids. CDR1 is MNHEY and CDR2 is SMNVEV in the germline V gene (reference sequence). After removal of 9 bases from V and 7 bases from J, the junction contained 12 bases not matched to a gene. CDR3 sequence reads: CASTQGTGGRNEAFF. CDR3 DNA sequence: TGTGCCAGTACTCAGGGGACAGGGGGCCGTAATGAAGCTTTCTTT.

This clonotype was detected only a few times. The rearrangement links TRBV10-1 to TRBJ2-5; 8 nucleotides agree with TRBD1. The germline V gene has CDR1 WNHNN and CDR2 SYGVQD (reference sequence). CDR3 size: 15 residues. Trimming at V came to 3 bases and at J to 5 bases, leaving 8 bases not matched to a gene. The CDR3 DNA reads TGCGCCAGCAGTGATTCAAGGACAGGGCTGGAGACCCAGTACTTC. This gives the protein CASSDSRTGLETQYF.

A remark on this clonotype: A read error may be the cause here, since a much bigger clone is one base away. As DNA, the CDR3 is TGTGCCAGCAGTTTAGGGACCACAGATACGCAGTATTTT. This codes for CASSLGTTDTQYF. V gene TRBV12-3 or TRBV12-4 combines with J gene TRBJ2-3; D uncertain. V gave up 1 base and J gave up 2 bases, with 4 bases separating them. CDR3 size: 13 residues.

The rearrangement joins TRBV30 to TRBJ2-2; D remains unclear. The CDR3 loop spans 14 amino acids. Germline V lookup: CDR1 GTSNPN, CDR2 SVGIG (reference sequence). Trimming removed 1 base from V and 0 bases from J, with 6 bases in between. The CDR3 protein is CAWSEVSNTGELFF. The CDR3 DNA is TGTGCCTGGAGTGAGGTTTCGAACACCGGGGAGCTGTTTTTT. Filled out from reference TRBV30 and TRBJ2-2, the complete variable domain reads SQTIHQWPATLVQPVGSPLSLECTVEGTSNPNLYWYRQAAGRGLQLLFYSVGIGQISSEVPQNLSASRPQDRQFILSSKKLLLSDSGFYLCAWSEVSNTGELFFGEGSRLTVL.

This clonotype was picked up a small number of times. CDR3 in amino acids: CASSHPLAGAGELFF. CDR3 nucleotides: TGCGCCAGCAGCCATCCGTTAGCGGGGGCAGGGGAGCTGTTTTTT. The chain is built from TRBV4-1 and TRBJ2-2; TRBD2 agrees at 9 bases. CDR3 length: 15 amino acids. The V and J ends lost 3 bases and 8 bases, in that order; junction bases with no gene match: 7. Germline loops: CDR1 MGHRA, CDR2 YSYEKL.